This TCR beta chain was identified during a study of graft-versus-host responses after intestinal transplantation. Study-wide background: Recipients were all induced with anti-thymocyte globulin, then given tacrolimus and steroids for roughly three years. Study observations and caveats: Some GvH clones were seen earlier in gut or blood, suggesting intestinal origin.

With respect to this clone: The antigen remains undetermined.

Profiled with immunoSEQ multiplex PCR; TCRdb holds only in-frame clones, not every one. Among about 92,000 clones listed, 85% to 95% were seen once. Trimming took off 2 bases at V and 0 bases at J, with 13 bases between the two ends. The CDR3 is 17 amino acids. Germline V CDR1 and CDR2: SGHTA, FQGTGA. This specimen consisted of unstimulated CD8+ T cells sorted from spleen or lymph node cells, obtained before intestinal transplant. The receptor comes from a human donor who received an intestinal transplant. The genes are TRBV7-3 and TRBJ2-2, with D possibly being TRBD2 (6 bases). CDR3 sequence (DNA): TGTGCCAGCAGCTTAGGCGCGGGACTCTCGAACACCGGGGAGCTGTTTTTT. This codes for CASSLGAGLSNTGELFF.